This entry lists 29 T cell receptor beta chains sequenced from one sample in a study of blood T cells in healthy people across ages (dated by TCRdb to 2014 to 2015). The library was prepared using 5' RACE. The run used an Illumina HiSeq 2500. The second PCR ran for roughly 7 to 12 cycles and used a J-beta primer mix along with a sample-barcoded 5' primer. TCRdb reprocessed the public reads (quality trimming at Q25 with fastp, clone calling with MiXCR) and kept in-frame beta chains. For every CDR3 protein sequence, its rows merge into one entry that carries the most common genes and DNA. This sample gives about 1.8 million distinct CDR3 sequences in total; roughly 49% of them show up just once. Clones ranked in the top ten supply around 2.1% of the sample. Specimen: blood. The receptors here all came from a woman aged 40 to 50 in good health.

This clonotype has a handful of counts. The V gene is TRBV7-2, the J gene TRBJ2-1; D tentatively reads TRBD1 or TRBD2 (5 bases each). Germline V gene data show CDR1 as SGHTA and CDR2 as FQGNSA. This CDR3 has 15 residues. Trimming pared 1 base from V and 8 bases from J, leaving 15 bases between. The CDR3 coding sequence is TGTGCCAGCAGCTTAGAGGGACCAAGCGGCTATGAGCAGTTCTTC. Amino acid sequence: CASSLEGPSGYEQFF.

The gene calls are TRBV4-1 and TRBJ2-5; TRBD1 aligns across 7 bases. The CDR3 covers 14 residues. The J segment lost 7 bases and the V segment lost 0 bases, leaving 5 bases of the junction unmatched. Per the germline V gene, CDR1 is MGHRA and CDR2 is YSYEKL. CDR3 nucleotide sequence: TGCGCCAGCAGCCAAGATGAAGGGGGCTGGACCCAGTACTTC. This encodes CASSQDEGGWTQYF.

The chain employs TRBV11-2 and TRBJ2-1, with D maybe TRBD1 (5 bases). TRBJ2-7 matches the DNA end more closely, so the J call is doubtful. Germline V gene data show CDR1 as SGHAT and CDR2 as FQNNGV. The CDR3 has 12 residues. Here the CDR3 DNA reads TGTGCCAGCACGGACAACTACAATGAGCAGTACTTC. Encoded protein: CASTDNYNEQYF.

There are a few counts of this clonotype. The rearrangement uses TRBV20-1 and TRBJ2-7, with unresolved D. The V gene lost 3 bases and the J gene lost 3 bases, with 9 bases spanning the gap. Germline lookup yields CDR1 DFQATT and CDR2 SNEGSKA (reference sequence). CDR3 size: 12 residues. CDR3 in amino acids: CSARCHIYEQYF. DNA for the CDR3: TGCAGTGCTAGGTGCCATATCTACGAGCAGTACTTC.

The chain carries TRBV20-1 and TRBJ1-2; possible D gene TRBD1, 5 bases. V lost 3 bases and J 5 bases, leaving 13 bases between the germline ends. Germline values: CDR1 DFQATT, CDR2 SNEGSKA (reference sequence). CDR3 length: 13 amino acids. The CDR3 spells CSARGPRGYGYTF. The CDR3 nucleotides are TGCAGTGCTAGGGGGCCGCGGGGGTATGGCTACACCTTC.

The V and J genes are TRBV5-1 and TRBJ2-4, with 9 bases matching TRBD2. Unmatched junction bases numbered 6, after V lost 4 bases and J lost 1 base. This CDR3 region has 16 residues. Germline loops: CDR1 SGHRS, CDR2 YFSETQ. CDR3 bases: TGCGCCAGCAGCGCTTCTAGCGGGACGGCCAAAAACATTCAGTACTTC. It translates to CASSASSGTAKNIQYF.

V gene TRBV20-1 combines with J gene TRBJ2-1; 12 nucleotides match TRBD2. Germline assignment: CDR1 DFQATT and CDR2 SNEGSKA (reference sequence). The CDR3 sequence is 16 residues long. V trimming: 1 base; J trimming: 7 bases; junction bases outside the gene matches: 8. The CDR3 here is CSARGHLAGGPNEQFF. CDR3 coding DNA: TGCAGTGCTAGAGGTCATCTAGCGGGGGGGCCGAATGAGCAGTTCTTC.

The J gene is TRBJ2-3, the V gene TRBV20-1; 8 bases match TRBD2. Germline V CDR1 and CDR2: DFQATT, SNEGSKA (reference sequence). CDR3 length: 15 residues. V was pared by 8 bases and J by 5 bases, with 15 bases of the junction left unmatched. DNA for the CDR3: TGCAGTTCACGGGGGGGCCTCGGAGGGGGAGATACGCAGTATTTT. Translated, it gives CSSRGGLGGGDTQYF.

The CDR3 region is CATGLAGVEETQYF. The CDR3 DNA follows: TGTGCCACAGGACTAGCGGGGGTAGAAGAGACCCAGTACTTC. The chain couples TRBV10-3 to TRBJ2-5; 13 bases match TRBD2. The germline V gene encodes CDR1 ENHRY and CDR2 SYGVKD. Trimming cost V 10 bases and J 3 bases; bases outside gene matches: 5. The CDR3 has 14 residues.

The chain links TRBV20-1 to TRBJ2-4, with 15 positions matching TRBD2. The V segment lost 6 bases and the J segment 0 bases; nucleotides outside the gene matches: 3. Per the germline V gene, CDR1 is DFQATT and CDR2 is SNEGSKA (reference sequence). There are 16 residues in the CDR3. DNA for the CDR3: TGCAGTGCCCCGGGACTAGCGGGGGGAGCCAAAAACATTCAGTACTTC. It yields the protein CSAPGLAGGAKNIQYF.

Only a few counts were recorded for this clonotype. CDR3 nucleotides: TGTGCCAGCAGCCACAGGGGAAGCACAGATACGCAGTATTTT. Translated: CASSHRGSTDTQYF. The chain employs TRBV6-2 or TRBV6-3 and TRBJ2-3, with TRBD1 matching 7 bases. V shed 6 bases, J shed 0 bases, and the junction held 3 bases outside the gene matches. CDR3 length: 14 residues. Germline V CDR1 and CDR2: MNHEY, SVGEGT.

This clonotype was seen just once. The chain joins TRBV4-2 to TRBJ2-1; 8 positions agree with TRBD2. The V segment lost 2 bases and the J segment 3 bases; nucleotides outside the gene matches: 6. This CDR3 is built from 16 residues. CDR1 LGHNA and CDR2 YNFKEQ come from the germline V gene. CDR3 sequence: CASSQQSGGLYNEQFF. The CDR3 coding sequence is TGTGCCAGCAGCCAACAGAGCGGGGGTCTCTACAATGAGCAGTTCTTC.

V gene TRBV20-1 combines with J gene TRBJ2-7; D is undetermined. The DNA end is a closer match to TRBJ2-5, so the J assignment may be wrong. The CDR3 has 16 amino acids. The germline V gene encodes CDR1 DFQATT and CDR2 SNEGSKA (reference sequence). CDR3 in DNA: TGCAGTGCTTCTTTACTTTCAGGAATTAAGGTCGAGACCCAGTACTTC. This encodes CSASLLSGIKVETQYF.

The chain employs TRBV27 and TRBJ2-7; 10 nucleotides agree with TRBD2. This CDR3 region has 13 residues. The ends lost 8 bases at V and 2 bases at J; junction bases unmatched: 3. CDR1 MNHEY and CDR2 SMNVEV come from the germline V gene (reference sequence). The CDR3 protein is CASERGGPYEQYF. The CDR3 region has the DNA TGTGCCAGCGAGCGGGGGGGTCCCTACGAGCAGTACTTC.

The rearrangement links TRBV7-2 to TRBJ2-1; unclear D gene. The germline CDR1 and CDR2 sequences are SGHTA and FQGNSA. V dropped 6 bases and J dropped 5 bases, with 20 bases sitting between them. The CDR3 is 16 residues long. CDR3 nucleotide sequence: TGTGCCAGCAGTTATGGTGGCCCCCCGCCGGACAATGAGCAGTTCTTC. This translates into CASSYGGPPPDNEQFF.

The J gene is TRBJ2-7, the V gene TRBV5-8; tentatively, D is TRBD2 (5 bases). V lost 10 bases, J lost 3 bases, and 26 bases lay in between. CDR3 length: 16 residues. Germline loops: CDR1 SGHTS, CDR2 YDEGEE. This CDR3 reads CARTVRPEGRYYEQYV. The DNA of the CDR3 is TGTGCCCGCACCGTCCGGCCCGAGGGCAGATACTACGAGCAGTACGTC.

V is TRBV7-2 and J is TRBJ2-5; D is unresolved. V dropped 1 base and J dropped 10 bases, with 13 bases sitting between them. CDR3 size: 13 residues. CDR1 SGHTA and CDR2 FQGNSA come from the germline V gene. CDR3 amino acids: CASSLDIGRFQYF. CDR3 nucleotides: TGTGCCAGCAGCTTAGATATAGGGCGGTTCCAGTACTTC.

This clonotype was seen only a few times. This chain uses TRBV29-1 with TRBJ2-1; TRBD1 agrees at 9 bases. Germline-derived CDR1 and CDR2 are SQVTM and ANQGSEA. The V and J ends lost 7 bases and 8 bases, in that order; junction bases with no gene match: 9. The CDR3 is 13 residues long. CDR3 sequence reads: CSGREGQGDEQFF. The CDR3 nucleotides read TGCAGCGGAAGGGAGGGACAGGGCGATGAGCAGTTCTTC.

About this clonotype: One junction end does not reproduce the germline sequence, and a read error may be involved. The J gene is TRBJ1-2, the V gene TRBV10-3, with 7 nucleotides matching TRBD1. From germline, CDR1 is ENHRY and CDR2 SYGVKD. The CDR3 runs to 12 residues. In DNA, the CDR3 is TGTGCCGTCAGCGACAGGGTCTATGGCTACACCTTC. Translating it yields CAVSDRVYGYTF.

This chain uses TRBV20-1 with TRBJ2-7; D is unresolved. The CDR3 is 11 residues long. V lost 2 bases to trimming and J lost 7 bases, with 9 bases between them. Germline-derived CDR1 and CDR2 are DFQATT and SNEGSKA (reference sequence). The CDR3 coding sequence is TGCAGTGCTAGAAATAGGGCTGAGCAGTACTTC. It translates to CSARNRAEQYF.

This rearrangement joins TRBV7-9 to TRBJ1-4; 7 bases are shared with TRBD1. Trimming cost V 3 bases and J 5 bases; bases outside gene matches: 9. In germline, CDR1 is SEHNR, CDR2 FQNEAQ (reference sequence). There are 16 residues in the CDR3. This chain's CDR3 is CASSFNRGSVNEKLFF. The CDR3 DNA reads as TGTGCCAGCAGCTTTAACAGGGGATCGGTGAATGAAAAACTGTTTTTT.

This clonotype was seen a handful of times. The chain combines TRBV3-1 with TRBJ2-7; 7 nucleotides line up with TRBD1. CDR3 length: 15 residues. Germline trimming cut 5 bases from V and 1 base from J; bases unmatched to any gene: 8. Germline CDR1 LGHDT, CDR2 YNNKEL (reference sequence). CDR3 region: CASSFRQGLSYEQYF. The CDR3 nucleotides read TGTGCCAGCAGCTTCCGACAGGGTCTATCCTACGAGCAGTACTTC.

This clonotype was counted a few times. The chain has TRBV3-1 and TRBJ2-1; perhaps D is TRBD1 or TRBD2 (5 bases each). The CDR3 runs to 16 residues. Germline V lookup: CDR1 LGHDT, CDR2 YNNKEL (reference sequence). V lost 1 base and J 7 bases, leaving 17 bases between the germline ends. The DNA for the CDR3 is TGTGCCAGCAGCCAAGTTGTCCTAGTTGAGGGGAATGAGCAGTTCTTC. Its protein is CASSQVVLVEGNEQFF.

This chain connects TRBV6-2 or TRBV6-3 to TRBJ2-7, with a possible D match to TRBD1 (6 bases). CDR1 is MNHEY, CDR2 SVGEGT, per germline. This CDR3 spans 13 amino acids. V was shortened by 5 bases and J by 2 bases, with 10 bases between the two germline ends. CDR3 in amino acids: CASSDRPPYEQYF. In DNA form, the CDR3 reads TGTGCCAGCAGTGACAGGCCTCCCTACGAGCAGTACTTC.

V is TRBV18 and J is TRBJ1-5, with a possible D match to TRBD1 (6 bases). The germline CDR1 and CDR2 sequences are KGHSH and LQKENI. The V and J ends lost 2 bases and 3 bases respectively, with 8 bases between them. The CDR3 is 14 residues long. The CDR3 nucleotides are TGTGCCAGCTCACCATGGACAGACAATCAGCCCCAGCATTTT. Translation: CASSPWTDNQPQHF. The complete variable domain, with remaining parts taken from reference TRBV18 and TRBJ1-5, reads NAGVMQNPRHLVRRRGQEARLRCSPMKGHSHVYWYRQLPEEGLKFMVYLQKENIIDESGMPKERFSAEFPKEGPSILRIQQVVRGDSAAYFCASSPWTDNQPQHFGDGTRLSIL.

The sample holds one count of this clonotype. Given a much more abundant clone one base away, this may be a read error. The chain uses TRBV12-3 or TRBV12-4 and TRBJ2-7; no definite D call. The CDR3 extends over 12 amino acids. CDR3 bases: TGTGCCAACAGTGATCAGGACTACGAGCAGTACTTC. It codes for CANSDQDYEQYF.

This clonotype was picked up a small number of times. This chain links TRBV7-2 with TRBJ1-2; maybe TRBD1 (5 bases). Per the germline V gene, CDR1 is SGHTA and CDR2 is FQGNSA. CDR3 size: 14 residues. The ends were cut back, 0 bases at V and 6 bases at J, with 11 bases in the middle. The DNA of the CDR3 is TGTGCCAGCAGCTTAGCGGCAGGGTTGAATGGCTACACCTTC. Encoded protein: CASSLAAGLNGYTF.

For the CDR3, the DNA is TGTGCCAGCAGTTTCGTGTGGGGGGATGGCTACACCTTC. It yields the protein CASSFVWGDGYTF. The rearrangement links TRBV27 to TRBJ1-2; tentative D call: TRBD1 (5 bases). The CDR3 is 13 amino acids. Germline CDR1 MNHEY, CDR2 SMNVEV (reference sequence). V lost 3 bases and J lost 6, with 11 bases in between.

This chain connects TRBV20-1 to TRBJ2-7, with 9 bases lining up with TRBD2. This CDR3 has 13 amino acids. Germline V gene lookup returns CDR1 DFQATT and CDR2 SNEGSKA (reference sequence). The trim removed 2 bases at V and 4 bases at J, leaving 3 bases unmatched. The CDR3: CSARPSGEYEQYF. The CDR3 DNA is TGCAGTGCTAGACCTAGCGGGGAGTACGAGCAGTACTTC.